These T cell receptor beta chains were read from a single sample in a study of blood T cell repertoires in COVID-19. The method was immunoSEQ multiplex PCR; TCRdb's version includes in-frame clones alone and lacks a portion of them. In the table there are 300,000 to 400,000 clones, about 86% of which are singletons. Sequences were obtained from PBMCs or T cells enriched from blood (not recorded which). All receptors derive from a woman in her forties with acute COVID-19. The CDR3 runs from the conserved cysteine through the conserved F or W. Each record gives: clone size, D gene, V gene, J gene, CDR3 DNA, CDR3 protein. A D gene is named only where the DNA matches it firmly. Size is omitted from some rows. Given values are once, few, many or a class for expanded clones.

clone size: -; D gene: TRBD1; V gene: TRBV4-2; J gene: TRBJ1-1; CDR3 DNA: TGTGCCAGCAGCCAAGATCGGACAGGGGGACGCTTCTTT; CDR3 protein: CASSQDRTGGRFF
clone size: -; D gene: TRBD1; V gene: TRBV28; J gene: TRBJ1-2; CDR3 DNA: TGTGCCAGCACCCCGGCCGGGACAGGGGGCGATTTTGGCTACACCTTC; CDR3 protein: CASTPAGTGGDFGYTF
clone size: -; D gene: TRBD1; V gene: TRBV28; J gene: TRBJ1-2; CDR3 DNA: TGTGCAGTAGGCCAAGGGGGCATTAGTGGCTACACCTTC; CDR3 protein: CAVGQGGISGYTF
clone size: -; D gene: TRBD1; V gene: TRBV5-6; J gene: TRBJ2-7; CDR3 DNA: TGTGCCAGCAGCCCAGGCCTCACGACAGGGGGCTCCGAGCAGTACTTC; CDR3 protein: CASSPGLTTGGSEQYF
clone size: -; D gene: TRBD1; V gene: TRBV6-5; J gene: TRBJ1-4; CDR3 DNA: TGTGCCAGCAGTAACAGGGGCACTAATGAAAAACTGTTTTTT; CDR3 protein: CASSNRGTNEKLFF
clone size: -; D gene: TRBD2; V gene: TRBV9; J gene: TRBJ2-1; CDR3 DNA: TGTGCCAGCAGCGTAGAAGGCGGGACTAGCGGGGGGCAGCAGTTCTTC; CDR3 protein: CASSVEGGTSGGQQFF
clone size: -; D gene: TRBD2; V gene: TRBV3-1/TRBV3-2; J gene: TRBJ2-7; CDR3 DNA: TGTGCCAGCAGCCATGCTAGCGGGGCTCCCTACGAGCAGTACTTC; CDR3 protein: CASSHASGAPYEQYF
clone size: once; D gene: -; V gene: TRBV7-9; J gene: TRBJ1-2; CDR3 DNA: TGTGCCAGCAGCTTAACAGGCTCCCTCTATGGCTACACCTTC; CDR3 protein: CASSLTGSLYGYTF
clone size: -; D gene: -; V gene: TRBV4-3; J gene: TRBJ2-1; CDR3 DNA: TGCGCCAGCAGCCAAGACCCAGCGGAAAGCTCCTACAATGAGCAGTTCTTC; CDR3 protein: CASSQDPAESSYNEQFF
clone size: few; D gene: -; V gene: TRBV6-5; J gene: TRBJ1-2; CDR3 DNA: TGTGCCAGCAGTTACTCGACGGGGAGGGCAGTTGGCTACACCTTC; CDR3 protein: CASSYSTGRAVGYTF
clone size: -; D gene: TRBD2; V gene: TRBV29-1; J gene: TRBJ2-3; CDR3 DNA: TGCAGCGTTGATTTGACTAGCGGGAGGGTAGCGCAGTATTTT; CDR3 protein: CSVDLTSGRVAQYF
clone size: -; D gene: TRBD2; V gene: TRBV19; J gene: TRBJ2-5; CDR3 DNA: TGTGCCAGTACTCAGACTAGCGGGGGGAAAGAGACCCAGTACTTC; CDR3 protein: CASTQTSGGKETQYF
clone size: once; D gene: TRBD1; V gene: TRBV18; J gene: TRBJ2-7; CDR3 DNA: TGTGCCAGCTCACCAGCCAGGACAGGGTGGTACGAGCAGTACTTC; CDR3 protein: CASSPARTGWYEQYF
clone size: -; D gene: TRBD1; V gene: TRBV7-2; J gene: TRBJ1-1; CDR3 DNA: TGTGCCAGCAACCCCCAGGGGGGTAGCACTGAAGCTTTCTTT; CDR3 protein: CASNPQGGSTEAFF
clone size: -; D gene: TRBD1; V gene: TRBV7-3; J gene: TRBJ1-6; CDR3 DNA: TGTGCCAGCTTCGACAGGGACCATAATTCACCCCTCCACTTT; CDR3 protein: CASFDRDHNSPLHF
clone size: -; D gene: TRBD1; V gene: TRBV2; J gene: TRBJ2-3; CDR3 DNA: TGTGCCAGCCGGGACAGGGGAGGCACAGATACGCAGTATTTT; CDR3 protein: CASRDRGGTDTQYF
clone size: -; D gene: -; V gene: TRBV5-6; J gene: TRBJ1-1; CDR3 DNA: TGTGCCAGCAGAAGGGAGTCGTTGAACACTGAAGCTTTCTTT; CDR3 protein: CASRRESLNTEAFF
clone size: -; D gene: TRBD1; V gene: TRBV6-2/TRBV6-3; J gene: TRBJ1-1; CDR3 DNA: TGTGCCAGCAGTTACTGGACAGGGAGGACCAACACTGAAGCTTTCTTT; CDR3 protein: CASSYWTGRTNTEAFF
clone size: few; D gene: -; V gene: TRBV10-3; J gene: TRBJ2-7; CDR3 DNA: TGTGCCACGACCCGACAGGATACCTACGAGCAGTACTTC; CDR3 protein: CATTRQDTYEQYF
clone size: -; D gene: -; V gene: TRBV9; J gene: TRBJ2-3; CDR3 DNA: TGTGCCAGCAGCGTCGTACCTCAACACACAGATACGCAGTATTTT; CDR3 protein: CASSVVPQHTDTQYF
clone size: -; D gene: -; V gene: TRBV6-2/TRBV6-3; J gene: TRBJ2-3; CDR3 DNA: TGTGCCAGCAGTTACTCTGGCGGCTCAGGGACGCAGTATTTT; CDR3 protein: CASSYSGGSGTQYF
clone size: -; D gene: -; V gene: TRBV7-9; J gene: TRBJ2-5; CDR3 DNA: TGTGCCAGCAACACTCCGACAGAAAAAGAGACCCAGTACTTC; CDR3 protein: CASNTPTEKETQYF
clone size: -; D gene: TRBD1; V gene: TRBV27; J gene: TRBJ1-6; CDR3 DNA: TGTGCCAGCAGTCGGACTACCGGGACAGGGCGTAATTCACCCCTCCACTTT; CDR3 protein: CASSRTTGTGRNSPLHF
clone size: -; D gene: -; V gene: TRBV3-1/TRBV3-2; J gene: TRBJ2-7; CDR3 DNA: TGTGCCAGCAGCCAAGCGAGGGGGTATCGAGTGGAGCAGTACTTC; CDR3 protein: CASSQARGYRVEQYF
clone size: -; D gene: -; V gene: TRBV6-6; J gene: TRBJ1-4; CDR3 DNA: TGTGCCAGCAGCTACCCCGGGGGAAAGGAAAAACTGTTTTTT; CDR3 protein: CASSYPGGKEKLFF
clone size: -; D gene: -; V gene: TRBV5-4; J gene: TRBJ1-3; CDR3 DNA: TGTGCCAGCAGCTTGGCGTCTGGAAACACCATATATTTT; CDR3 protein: CASSLASGNTIYF
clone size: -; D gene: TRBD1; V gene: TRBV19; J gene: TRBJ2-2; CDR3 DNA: TGTGCCAGTAGAGATACAGGGGGCCCCGGTGACACCGGGGAGCTGTTTTTT; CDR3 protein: CASRDTGGPGDTGELFF
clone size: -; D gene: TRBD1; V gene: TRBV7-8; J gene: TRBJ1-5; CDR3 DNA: TGTGCCAGCAGTCCGGAGGGGGCCGGTATGAATAAAAACCAGCCCCAGCATTTT; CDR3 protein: CASSPEGAGMNKNQPQHF
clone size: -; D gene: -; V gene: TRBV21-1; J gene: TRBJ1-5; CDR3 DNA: TGTGCCAGCAGCAAAAAGAGAGATCAGCCCCAGCATTTT; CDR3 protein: CASSKKRDQPQHF
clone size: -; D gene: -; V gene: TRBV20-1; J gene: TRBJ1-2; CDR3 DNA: TGCAGTGCTAGTCATGGGGGCTTTGGCTACACCTTC; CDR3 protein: CSASHGGFGYTF
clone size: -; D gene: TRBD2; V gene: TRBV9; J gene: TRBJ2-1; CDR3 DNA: TGTGCCAGCAGCGTGCTAGCGGGAAGTTCCGATGAGCAGTTCTTC; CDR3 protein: CASSVLAGSSDEQFF
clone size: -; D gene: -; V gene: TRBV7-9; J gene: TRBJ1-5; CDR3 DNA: TGTGCCAGCAGCCCCACAATGGCCGGGGTCCAGCCCCAGCATTTT; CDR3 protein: CASSPTMAGVQPQHF
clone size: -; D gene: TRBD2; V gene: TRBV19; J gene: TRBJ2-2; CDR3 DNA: TGTGCCGGCGGGGGAACACACACCGGGGAGCTGTTTTTT; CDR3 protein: CAGGGTHTGELFF
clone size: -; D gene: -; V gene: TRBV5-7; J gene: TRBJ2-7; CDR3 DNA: TGTGCCAGCATCCCCCTCATCTCGGGGGGCGAGGTAGGCGAGCAGTACTTC; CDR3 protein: CASIPLISGGEVGEQYF
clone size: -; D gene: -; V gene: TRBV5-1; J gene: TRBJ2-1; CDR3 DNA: TGCGCCAGCAGCTTGGACGCGCAGAGGGCACTCTCGCGGGTCGCCACCAATGAGCAGTTCTTC; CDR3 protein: CASSLDAQRALSRVATNEQFF
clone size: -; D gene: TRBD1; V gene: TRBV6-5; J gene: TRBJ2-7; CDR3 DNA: TGTGCCAGCAGTACGATTGGACAGGGCGCTAGCGAGCAGTACTTC; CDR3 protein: CASSTIGQGASEQYF
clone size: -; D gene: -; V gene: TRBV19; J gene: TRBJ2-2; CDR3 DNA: TGTGCCAGTAGTATGAGGCTCTCCTGGAACACCGGGGAGCTGTTTTTT; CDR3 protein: CASSMRLSWNTGELFF
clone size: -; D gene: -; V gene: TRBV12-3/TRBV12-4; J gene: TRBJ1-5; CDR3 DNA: TGTGCCAGCAGCCCGGCCGGGAATCAGCCCCAGCATTTT; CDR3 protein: CASSPAGNQPQHF
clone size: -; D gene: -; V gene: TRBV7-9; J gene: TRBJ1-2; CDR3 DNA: TGTGCCAGCAGCTCACTTGCGGGTTATGGCTACACCTTC; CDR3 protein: CASSSLAGYGYTF
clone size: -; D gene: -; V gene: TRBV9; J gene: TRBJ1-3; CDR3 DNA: TGTGCCAGCAGCGTAGGCCAGGGAAACACCATATATTTT; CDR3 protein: CASSVGQGNTIYF
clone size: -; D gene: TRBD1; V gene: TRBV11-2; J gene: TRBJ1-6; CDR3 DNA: TGTGCCAGCAGCTTAGATCCCGGACAGGGGAATTCACCCCTCCACTTT; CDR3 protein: CASSLDPGQGNSPLHF
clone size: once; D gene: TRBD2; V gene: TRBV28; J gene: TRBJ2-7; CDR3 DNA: TGTGCCAGCAGTTTAGCGGGGGGTTCCTACGAGCAGTACTTC; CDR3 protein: CASSLAGGSYEQYF
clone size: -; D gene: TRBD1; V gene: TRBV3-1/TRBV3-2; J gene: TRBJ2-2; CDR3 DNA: TGTGCCACACAGGGGTCAGACACCGGGGAGCTGTTTTTT; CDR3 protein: CATQGSDTGELFF
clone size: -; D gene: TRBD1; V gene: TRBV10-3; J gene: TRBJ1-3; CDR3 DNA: TGTGCCATCAGGGACGGGACAGTGGTTGGAAACACCATATATTTT; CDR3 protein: CAIRDGTVVGNTIYF
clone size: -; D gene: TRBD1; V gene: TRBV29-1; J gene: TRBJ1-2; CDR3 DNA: TGCAGCGTTGCGGCGTGGGACAGGGAGGTTGGCTACACCTTC; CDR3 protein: CSVAAWDREVGYTF
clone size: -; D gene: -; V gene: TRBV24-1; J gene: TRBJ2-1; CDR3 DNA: TGTGCCACCAGTGGGCGAGACAGGTACAATGAGCAGTTCTTC; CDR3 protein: CATSGRDRYNEQFF
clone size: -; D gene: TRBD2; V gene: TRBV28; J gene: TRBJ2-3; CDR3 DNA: TGTGCCAGCAGTTTTATGTCAGGACTAGCGGGTTCAGATACGCAGTATTTT; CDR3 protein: CASSFMSGLAGSDTQYF
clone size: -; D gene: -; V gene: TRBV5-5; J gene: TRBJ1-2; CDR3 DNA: TGTGCCAGCAGCTTGGCCAATTTTCCACAGAGTGGCTACACCTTC; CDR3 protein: CASSLANFPQSGYTF
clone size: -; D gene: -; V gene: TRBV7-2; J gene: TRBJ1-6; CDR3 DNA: TGTGCCAGCAGCCAAGGACACGCCTCCTATAATTCACCCCTCCACTTT; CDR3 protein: CASSQGHASYNSPLHF
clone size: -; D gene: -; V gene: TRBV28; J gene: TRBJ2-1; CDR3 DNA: TGTGCCAGCAGTTCCCCTGAGACAGGCTCCTACAATGAGCAGTTCTTC; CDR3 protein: CASSSPETGSYNEQFF
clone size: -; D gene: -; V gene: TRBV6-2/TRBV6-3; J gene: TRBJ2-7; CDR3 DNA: TGTGCCAGCAGTTACAGCCCCGGGACACCGCTGACCTACGAGCAGTACTTC; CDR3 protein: CASSYSPGTPLTYEQYF
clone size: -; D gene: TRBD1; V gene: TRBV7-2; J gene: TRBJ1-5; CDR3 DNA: TGTGCCAGCAGCTTAGGACAGGGGGCTAATCAGCCCCAGCATTTT; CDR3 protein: CASSLGQGANQPQHF
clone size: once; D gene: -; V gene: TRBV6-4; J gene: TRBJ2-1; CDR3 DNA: TGTGCCAGCAGTGACTCCGAGGTGGCCAATGAGCAGTTCTTC; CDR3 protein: CASSDSEVANEQFF
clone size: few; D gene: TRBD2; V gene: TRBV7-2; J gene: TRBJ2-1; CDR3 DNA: TGTGCCAGCAGCCAGACTAGCGGGGGGGCTTGGGAGCAGTTCTTC; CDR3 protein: CASSQTSGGAWEQFF
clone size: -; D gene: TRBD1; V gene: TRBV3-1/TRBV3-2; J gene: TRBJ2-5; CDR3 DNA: TGTGCCAGCAGCCGACAGGGGCAAGAGACCCAGTACTTC; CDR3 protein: CASSRQGQETQYF
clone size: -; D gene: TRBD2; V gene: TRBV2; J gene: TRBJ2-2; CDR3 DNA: TGTGCCAGCAGTGGACTAGCGGGAGAGACCGGGGAGCTGTTTTTT; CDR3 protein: CASSGLAGETGELFF
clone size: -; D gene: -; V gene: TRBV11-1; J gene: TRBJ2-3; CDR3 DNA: TGTGCCAGCAGCCCCACTCCCACAGATACGCAGTATTTT; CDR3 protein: CASSPTPTDTQYF
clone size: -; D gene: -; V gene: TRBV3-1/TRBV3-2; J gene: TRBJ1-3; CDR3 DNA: TGTGCCAGCAGCCAAGGACACGGAAACACCATATATTTT; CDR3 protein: CASSQGHGNTIYF
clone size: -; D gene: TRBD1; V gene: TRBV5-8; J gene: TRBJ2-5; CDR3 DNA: TGTGCCAGCACGAAACAGGGGGATCGGGGGGAGACCCAGTACTTC; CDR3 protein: CASTKQGDRGETQYF